This TCR delta chain emerged from a study of human gamma delta and Vdelta1 T cells. The CDR3 contains 20 residues. The V gene end was trimmed by 3 bases and the J gene end by 1 base; junction bases not matched to a gene: 20. Germline CDR1 TSWWSYY, CDR2 QGS. Remarks on this clone: Its target is not known.

Findings of the study overall: Polyclonal Delta One T cells reportedly showed broad cytotoxic targeting of acute myeloid leukemia.

TCRdb reprocessed the PCR reads using CATT. The sample lists about 13,000 delta-chain clones, almost 50% occurring once. Specimen: Vdelta1 gamma-delta T cells from blood grown in culture (DOT cells). The rearrangement links TRDV1 to TRDJ1; TRDD3 matches 7 bases. This TCR came from a human donor in good health. The CDR3 sequence is CALGEERRGDPFGRTDKLIF. DNA for the CDR3: TGTGCTCTTGGGGAGGAGAGAAGGGGGGATCCATTCGGACGCACCGATAAACTCATCTTT.